The 8 T cell receptor beta chains below were found in one sample sequenced in a study of T cell repertoires in cytomegalovirus infection (dated by TCRdb to about 2019). Which antigens these TCRs recognize remains unknown. The treatment or condition label on this specimen signifies: in vitro stimulation with specific CMV peptide epitopes to enrich CMV-specific T cells. TCRdb names Illumina HiSeq 1500 as the instrument used. TCRdb trimmed the raw reads at Q25, called clones with MiXCR and kept productive beta chains. Each entry is one CDR3 protein sequence, shown with its most common DNA and genes. The sample yields about 920,000 distinct CDR3 sequences; roughly a third were counted once. The ten largest clones take up over 10% of the sample. Here the sequenced sample was cultured CD8+ T cells from PBMCs, taken from culture after CMV antigen stimulation. These TCRs come from a human donor in good health (CMV status not recorded). Some clones in this sample may be carry-over from other donors' samples.

The chain joins TRBV4-1 to TRBJ2-3, with 10 bases lining up with TRBD2. The CDR3 contains 18 residues. Germline CDR1 MGHRA, CDR2 YSYEKL. Losses at the gene ends were 1 base for V and 6 bases for J; bases not matched to a gene: 13. CDR3 sequence reads: CASSQGFLAGAPVDTQYF. CDR3 bases: TGCGCCAGCAGCCAAGGGTTCCTAGCGGGGGCCCCTGTGGATACGCAGTATTTT.

V gene TRBV7-6 combines with J gene TRBJ2-6; perhaps TRBD1 as D (6 bases). With 5 bases removed from V and 0 bases from J, the gap between germline ends came to 14 bases. Germline-derived CDR1 and CDR2 are SGHVS and FNYEAQ. The CDR3 covers 17 residues. DNA of the CDR3: TGTGCCAGCAGCACTTGGACAGCCGGCTCTGGGGCCAACGTCCTGACTTTC. Translation gives CASSTWTAGSGANVLTF.

The chain couples TRBV2 to TRBJ1-1; D is unresolved. This CDR3 contains 12 residues. Per the germline V gene, CDR1 is SNHLY and CDR2 is FYNNEI. V shed 8 bases and J shed 4 bases, with 11 bases lying between them. The CDR3 DNA reads TGTGCCAGCGATTCAGGAGGCACTGAAGCTTTCTTT. Translating gives CASDSGGTEAFF.

The J gene is TRBJ2-3, the V gene TRBV2; TRBD1 matches at 7 bases. The V segment lost 7 bases and the J segment 3 bases; nucleotides outside the gene matches: 10. Germline lookup yields CDR1 SNHLY and CDR2 FYNNEI. The length of the CDR3 is 15 residues. CDR3 residues: CASTDEGAGTDTQYF. The CDR3 nucleotides are TGTGCCAGCACCGATGAGGGGGCCGGGACAGATACGCAGTATTTT.

The chain joins TRBV4-3 to TRBJ2-7, with D possibly matching TRBD2 (5 bases). Per germline, CDR1 LGHNA and CDR2 YSLEER. V shed 1 base and J shed 3 bases, with 25 bases lying between them. This CDR3 is 19 amino acids long. The CDR3 DNA reads TGCGCCAGCAGCCAAGGAGGTTGTGGCGGGTCCAGAGGGTACTACGAGCAGTACGTC. It specifies CASSQGGCGGSRGYYEQYV.

The gene calls are TRBV4-1 and TRBJ2-7; no definite D call. There are 15 residues in the CDR3. Germline V CDR1 and CDR2: MGHRA, YSYEKL. The V gene lost 1 base and the J gene lost 2 bases, with 12 bases spanning the gap. The CDR3 here is CASSQAARSAYEQYF. The CDR3 DNA follows: TGCGCCAGCAGCCAAGCCGCCAGATCGGCCTACGAGCAGTACTTC.

This clonotype was picked up a small number of times. The chain employs TRBV12-3 or TRBV12-4 and TRBJ1-1; 8 positions agree with TRBD1. The CDR3 has 15 amino acids. Losses at the gene ends were 5 bases for V and 3 bases for J; bases not matched to a gene: 8. CDR3 nucleotides: TGTGCCAGCAGTCCCAGGGGGCTGTGGGACACTGAAGCTTTCTTT. Translating gives CASSPRGLWDTEAFF.

This clonotype was counted between two and nine times. This chain joins TRBV5-1 and TRBJ2-5, with 15 positions matching TRBD2. This CDR3 region has 19 residues. The V and J ends lost 3 bases and 0 bases, in that order; junction bases with no gene match: 9. Germline CDR1 is SGHRS and CDR2 is YFSETQ. The CDR3 coding sequence is TGCGCCAGCAGCTCAGCCGGCGGACTAGCGGGGGGGTACCAAGAGACCCAGTACTTC. This encodes CASSSAGGLAGGYQETQYF.